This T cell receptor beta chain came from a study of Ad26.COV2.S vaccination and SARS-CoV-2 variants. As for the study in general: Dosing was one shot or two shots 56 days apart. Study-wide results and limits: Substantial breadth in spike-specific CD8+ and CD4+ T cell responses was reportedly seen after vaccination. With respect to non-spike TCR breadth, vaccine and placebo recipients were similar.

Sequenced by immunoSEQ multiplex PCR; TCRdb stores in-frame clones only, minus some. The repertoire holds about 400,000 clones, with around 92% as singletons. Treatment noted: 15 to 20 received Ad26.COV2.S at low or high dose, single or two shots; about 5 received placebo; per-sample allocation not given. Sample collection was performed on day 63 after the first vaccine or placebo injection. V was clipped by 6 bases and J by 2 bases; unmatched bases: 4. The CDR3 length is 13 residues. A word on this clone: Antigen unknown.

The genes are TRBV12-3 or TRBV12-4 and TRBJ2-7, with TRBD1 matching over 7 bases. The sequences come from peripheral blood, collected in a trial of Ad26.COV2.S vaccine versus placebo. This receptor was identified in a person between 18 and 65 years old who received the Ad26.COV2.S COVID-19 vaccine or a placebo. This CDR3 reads CASRPQGAYEQYF. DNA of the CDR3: TGTGCCAGCAGACCGCAGGGGGCCTACGAGCAGTACTTC.